This T cell receptor beta chain was documented in a study of cytomegalovirus exposure and HLA in healthy donors. Study results and caveats: Per a later analysis, 15,000 to 20,000 TCR beta sequences showed association with HLA alleles at 0.05 false discovery rate. In vitro data verified three CMV-associated chains as specific for CMV antigens. One cluster of highly shared sequence variants probably arose as a sequencing artifact. TCR beta chains associated with HLA were, in a later analysis, more clonally expanded than equally common others.

The germline gives CDR1 KGHSH, CDR2 LQKENI. Trimming cost V 4 bases and J 0 bases; bases outside gene matches: 2. The CDR3 spans 15 residues. As for this clone: Its antigen is undetermined.

60 Vbeta and 13 Jbeta primers were used in PCR. The repertoire was sequenced with immunoSEQ multiplex PCR; TCRdb's copy has only in-frame clones and lacks some. This sample has about 140,000 clones, with around four fifths found just once. Material: PBMCs. The gene calls are TRBV18 and TRBJ1-3; 8 bases align to TRBD1. The clonotype comes from a woman in her forties or fifties in good health and CMV-seropositive. DNA of the CDR3: TGTGCCAGCTCACGGGACAGGAGCTCTGGAAACACCATATATTTT. Translating it yields CASSRDRSSGNTIYF.